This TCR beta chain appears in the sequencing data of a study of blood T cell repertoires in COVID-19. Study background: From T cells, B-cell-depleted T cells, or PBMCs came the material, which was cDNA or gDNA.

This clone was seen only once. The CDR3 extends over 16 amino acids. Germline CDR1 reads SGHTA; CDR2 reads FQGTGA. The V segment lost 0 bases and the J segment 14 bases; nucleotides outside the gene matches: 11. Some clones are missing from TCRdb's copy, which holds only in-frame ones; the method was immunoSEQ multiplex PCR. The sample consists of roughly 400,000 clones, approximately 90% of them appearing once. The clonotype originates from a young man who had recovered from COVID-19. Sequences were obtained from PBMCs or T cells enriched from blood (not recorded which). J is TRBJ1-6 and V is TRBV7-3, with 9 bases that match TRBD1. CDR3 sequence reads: CASSLTGIGTGWSLHF. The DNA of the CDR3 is TGTGCCAGCAGCTTAACCGGCATAGGGACAGGGTGGTCCCTCCACTTT.